The next 23 T cell receptor beta chains were all read from a single sample in a study of T cells in localized non-small cell lung cancer. Clones were sequenced by immunoSEQ multiplex PCR, and TCRdb holds only the in-frame ones, with some missing. The table records about 1,000 clones, 36% of them present only once. The sample in question was lung tumor tissue, obtained before any cancer treatment. These receptors were collected from a man aged 40 to 75 with stage I lung adenocarcinoma.

By sample share, this clone is medium-sized. The chain joins TRBV11-3 to TRBJ1-1, with D perhaps matching TRBD1 (5 bases). CDR3 size: 14 residues. Trimming pared 3 bases from V and 3 bases from J, leaving 11 bases between. CDR1 and CDR2 (germline): SGHNT, YENEEA. CDR3 DNA: TGTGCCAGCAGCTTCCCGGCAGGGCACACTGAAGCTTTCTTT. This translates into CASSFPAGHTEAFF.

This clone was seen only a few times. This chain links TRBV18 with TRBJ2-3; D gene unclear. Germline-derived CDR1 and CDR2 are KGHSH and LQKENI. Trimming pared 2 bases from V and 2 bases from J, leaving 5 bases between. This CDR3 has 13 residues. The CDR3 protein is CASSPDHTDTQYF. The CDR3 coding sequence is TGTGCCAGCTCACCAGACCACACAGATACGCAGTATTTT.

V is TRBV9 and J is TRBJ1-4, with no clear D. V lost 4 bases, J lost 2 bases, and 12 bases lay in between. From germline, CDR1 is SGDLS and CDR2 YYNGEE. The CDR3 extends over 15 amino acids. This chain's CDR3 is CASSPRGFTNEKLFF. Here the CDR3 DNA reads TGTGCCAGCAGCCCGAGAGGATTTACTAATGAAAAACTGTTTTTT.

The V call is TRBV28, the J call TRBJ1-2, with 9 bases fitting TRBD1. V dropped 5 bases and J dropped 5; count of bases not matched to a gene: 12. The CDR3 has 16 amino acids. Germline V gene data show CDR1 as MDHEN and CDR2 as SYDVKM. In nucleotides, the CDR3 is TGTGCCAGCAGTCCCCCCCATGGGACAGGGTATTATGGCTACACCTTC. It specifies CASSPPHGTGYYGYTF.

CDR3 amino acids: CSVDIFGTSGSNDEQFF. The CDR3 DNA follows: TGCAGCGTTGACATTTTCGGGACTAGCGGGAGTAATGATGAGCAGTTCTTC. J is TRBJ2-1 and V is TRBV29-1; 14 bases are shared with TRBD2. Germline loops: CDR1 SQVTM, CDR2 ANQGSEA. J was trimmed by 8 bases and V by 3 bases; bases with no gene match: 12. CDR3 length: 17 residues.

The J gene is TRBJ1-4, the V gene TRBV11-3, with D perhaps matching TRBD1 (6 bases). Germline V gene sequence: CDR1 SGHNT, CDR2 YENEEA. Between the trimmed V and J ends, which lost 5 bases and 2 bases, there was a span of 12 bases. CDR3 length equals 15 residues. CDR3 loop: CASSGTGWTNEKLFF. The CDR3 DNA sequence: TGTGCCAGCAGCGGTACAGGGTGGACTAATGAAAAACTGTTTTTT. The full variable domain, rest sourced from reference TRBV11-3 and TRBJ1-4, is EAGVVQSPRYKIIEKKQPVAFWCNPISGHNTLYWYLQNLGQGPELLIRYENEEAVDDSQLPKDRFSAERLKGVDSTLKIQPAELGDSAVYLCASSGTGWTNEKLFFGSGTQLSVL.

V gene TRBV19 combines with J gene TRBJ2-5; D gene ambiguous. The CDR3 covers 14 residues. The germline V gene encodes CDR1 LNHDA and CDR2 SQIVND (reference sequence). V lost 3 bases and J lost 4, with 12 bases in between. CDR3 sequence: CASSITNLGETQYF. In DNA, the CDR3 is TGTGCCAGTAGTATCACCAACCTGGGAGAGACCCAGTACTTC.

The V and J genes are TRBV19 and TRBJ2-5, with 8 bases identical to TRBD1. Germline CDR1 and CDR2: LNHDA and SQIVND (reference sequence). Unmatched junction bases numbered 7, after V lost 5 bases and J lost 5 bases. There are 14 residues in the CDR3. The CDR3 nucleotides read TGTGCCAGTAGTTCCCAGGGGGCGAGGGAGACCCAGTACTTC. Translation gives CASSSQGARETQYF.

The chain employs TRBV10-2 and TRBJ1-1; TRBD1 agrees at 7 bases. The CDR3 sequence is 14 residues long. Germline V lookup: CDR1 WSHSY, CDR2 SAAADI. The V segment lost 5 bases and the J segment 6 bases; nucleotides outside the gene matches: 9. In DNA, the CDR3 is TGCGCCAGCAGTTCGACCGACAGGGTAGCTGAAGCTTTCTTT. Its translation: CASSSTDRVAEAFF.

This clone was seen a few times. The J gene is TRBJ2-5, the V gene TRBV6-4; TRBD1 aligns across 10 bases. With 5 bases clipped from V and 5 bases from J, the junction kept 11 bases outside the gene matches. The germline V gene encodes CDR1 MRHNA and CDR2 SNTAGT. This CDR3 spans 16 amino acids. The CDR3 DNA sequence: TGTGCCAGCAGTTACCGCCTGACAGGGGGCAGGGAGACCCAGTACTTC. This encodes CASSYRLTGGRETQYF.

This chain uses TRBV28 with TRBJ2-2; the match to TRBD2 covers 12 bases. The CDR3 is 15 amino acids. Trimming removed 6 bases from V and 4 bases from J; junction bases left unmatched: 3. Germline values: CDR1 MDHEN, CDR2 SYDVKM. The CDR3 reads CASSSGLAGTGELFF. For the CDR3, the DNA is TGTGCCAGCAGCTCGGGACTAGCGGGCACCGGGGAGCTGTTTTTT.

This sequence joins TRBV30 and TRBJ1-2; perhaps TRBD1 as D (5 bases). There are 14 residues in the CDR3. V shed 0 bases and J shed 6 bases, with 14 bases lying between them. Germline V gives CDR1 GTSNPN, CDR2 SVGIG (reference sequence). CDR3 amino acids: CAWSVLGRVDGYTF. The CDR3 DNA follows: TGTGCCTGGAGTGTACTGGGCAGGGTGGATGGCTACACCTTC.

As for this clone: An end of the junction does not agree with germline; a read error may underlie this. The genes are TRBV10-3 and TRBJ2-1, with 7 bases lining up with TRBD1. The CDR3 extends over 13 amino acids. Looked up from germline, CDR1 is ENHRY and CDR2 is SYGVKD. The CDR3 region has the DNA TGTGCCAGCAGTGAGAGGGGGCCCAATGAGCAGTTCTTC. Translation gives CASSERGPNEQFF.

This clone has a handful of counts. The chain has TRBV6-8 and TRBJ2-2; D may match TRBD1 or TRBD2 (6 bases each). The CDR3 loop spans 12 amino acids. V lost 6 bases and J 9 bases, leaving 11 bases between the germline ends. The germline V gene encodes CDR1 MNHGY and CDR2 SAAAGT. The chain's CDR3 is CASSLGGWELFF. For the CDR3, the DNA is TGTGCCAGCAGCTTAGGGGGGTGGGAGCTGTTTTTT.

For the CDR3, the DNA is TGTGCCAGCAGCCGCCCCCCCACAGATACGCAGTATTTT. It specifies CASSRPPTDTQYF. The rearrangement uses TRBV28 and TRBJ2-3; the D is unclear. Trimming took 6 bases from V and 2 from J, leaving 9 bases between them. This CDR3 is 13 amino acids long. Germline assignment: CDR1 MDHEN and CDR2 SYDVKM.

The V and J genes are TRBV19 and TRBJ1-2; tentative D call: TRBD1 (6 bases). Germline values: CDR1 LNHDA, CDR2 SQIVND (reference sequence). V lost 3 bases to trimming and J lost 4 bases, with 9 bases between them. There are 13 residues in the CDR3. The DNA for the CDR3 is TGTGCCAGTAGTATCGGACAGTTCTATGGCTACACCTTC. This sequence encodes CASSIGQFYGYTF.

By share, this clone ranks as medium-sized (0.01 to 0.1%). The rearrangement links TRBV6-8 to TRBJ2-2; possible D gene TRBD1, 6 bases. This CDR3 has 15 amino acids. With 5 bases removed from V and 3 bases from J, the gap between germline ends came to 13 bases. CDR1 and CDR2 from the germline V gene are MNHGY and SAAAGT. CDR3 protein: CASSTLQGDTGELFF. The CDR3 nucleotides read TGTGCCAGCAGTACGCTACAGGGCGACACCGGGGAGCTGTTTTTT.

This clone was observed a handful of times. The J gene is TRBJ2-1, the V gene TRBV6-8; TRBD2 agrees at 9 bases. The V gene end was trimmed by 5 bases and the J gene end by 7 bases; junction bases not matched to a gene: 6. The CDR3 consists of 14 residues. The germline V gene has CDR1 MNHGY and CDR2 SAAAGT. The CDR3 DNA reads as TGTGCCAGCAGTACAATCCTAGCGGGGAATGAGCAGTTCTTC. Translated: CASSTILAGNEQFF.

The rearrangement links TRBV28 to TRBJ1-2; 12 bases match TRBD1. CDR3 length: 14 amino acids. The germline V gene has CDR1 MDHEN and CDR2 SYDVKM. V shed 10 bases and J 8 bases; nucleotides not matched to a gene: 11. CDR3 nucleotide sequence: TGTGCCATCTCCGGGACAGGGGGCAGGCGAGGCTACACCTTC. This sequence encodes CAISGTGGRRGYTF.

The chain recombines TRBV6-8 with TRBJ2-1; 7 bases are a match to TRBD1. The CDR3 runs to 12 residues. J gave up 12 bases and V 8 bases, and 10 bases lay outside the gene matches. The germline V gene has CDR1 MNHGY and CDR2 SAAAGT. Written as DNA, the CDR3 is TGTGCCAGCGGAAGCGACAGGGTAAGGCAGTTCTTC. Protein sequence: CASGSDRVRQFF.

Only a few counts were recorded for this clone. The chain employs TRBV9 and TRBJ2-7, with a tentative D call TRBD2 (5 bases). The CDR3 covers 13 residues. V was cut by 5 bases and J by 5 bases, with 14 bases left in between. The germline CDR1 and CDR2 sequences are SGDLS and YYNGEE. The CDR3 DNA follows: TGTGCCAGCAGTGAGGGCCTCCCCCACGAGCAGTACTTC. Encoded protein: CASSEGLPHEQYF.

The chain is built from TRBV11-3 and TRBJ2-7, with a possible D match to TRBD1 (5 bases). The CDR3 runs to 15 residues. The germline V and J ends were trimmed by 5 bases and 5 bases, with 19 bases remaining between them. Germline V gene data show CDR1 as SGHNT and CDR2 as YENEEA. CDR3 bases: TGTGCCAGCAGCCCCCGGGCAGGGTATCACCACGAGCAGTACTTC. Amino acid sequence: CASSPRAGYHHEQYF.

This clone is termed large. The chain combines TRBV11-3 with TRBJ2-3; weak D call: TRBD2 (6 bases). CDR3 length equals 14 residues. The germline V and J ends were trimmed by 4 bases and 6 bases, with 14 bases remaining between them. In germline, CDR1 is SGHNT, CDR2 YENEEA. For the CDR3, the DNA is TGTGCCAGCAGCTCGGGACTCAATACGGATACGCAGTATTTT. This sequence encodes CASSSGLNTDTQYF.